This T cell receptor beta chain was sequenced in a study of blood T cell repertoires in COVID-19. Study in general: The samples span acute and convalescent COVID-19 from the United States, Italy and Spain. Sample material is recorded as cDNA or gDNA derived from T cells, B-cell-depleted T cells, or PBMCs.

This CDR3 comprises 13 residues. V was shortened by 7 bases and J by 4 bases, with 13 bases between the two germline ends. In the original analysis: Amplified reference gene primers provided the basis for estimating nucleated cell counts. Only in-frame clones appear in the TCRdb table, and some are missing; sequencing was by immunoSEQ multiplex PCR. Clonal size and the V and J genes are those of that table, whereas D and trimming came from the DNA. The sample contains about 7,000 clones, 88% of which appear only once. This chain links TRBV12-3 or TRBV12-4 with TRBJ1-1; D gene ambiguous. The sample consisted of peripheral blood. The receptor was derived from a human donor in a cohort sampled during active COVID-19. The CDR3 DNA follows: TGTGCCAGCACGTCGCGGGTGGGCACTGAAGCTTTCTTT. Translation gives CASTSRVGTEAFF.